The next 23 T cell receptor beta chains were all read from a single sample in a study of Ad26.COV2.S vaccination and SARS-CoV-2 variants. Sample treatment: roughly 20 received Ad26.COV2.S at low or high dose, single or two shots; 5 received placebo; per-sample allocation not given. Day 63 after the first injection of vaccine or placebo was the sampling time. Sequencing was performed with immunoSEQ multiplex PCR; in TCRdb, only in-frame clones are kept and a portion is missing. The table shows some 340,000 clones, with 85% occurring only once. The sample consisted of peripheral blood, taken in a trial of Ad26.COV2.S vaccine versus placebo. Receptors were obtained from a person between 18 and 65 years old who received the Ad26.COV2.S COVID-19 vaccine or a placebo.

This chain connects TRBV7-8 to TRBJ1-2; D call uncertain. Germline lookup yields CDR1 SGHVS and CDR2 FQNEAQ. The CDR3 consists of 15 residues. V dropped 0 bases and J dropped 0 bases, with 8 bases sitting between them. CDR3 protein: CASSLAMGANYGYTF. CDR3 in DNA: TGTGCCAGCAGCTTAGCGATGGGAGCTAACTATGGCTACACCTTC. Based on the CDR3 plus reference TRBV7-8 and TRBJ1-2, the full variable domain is GAGVSQSPRYKVAKRGQDVALRCDPISGHVSLFWYQQALGQGPEFLTYFQNEAQLDKSGLPSDRFFAERPEGSVSTLKIQRTQQEDSAVYLCASSLAMGANYGYTFGSGTRLTVV.

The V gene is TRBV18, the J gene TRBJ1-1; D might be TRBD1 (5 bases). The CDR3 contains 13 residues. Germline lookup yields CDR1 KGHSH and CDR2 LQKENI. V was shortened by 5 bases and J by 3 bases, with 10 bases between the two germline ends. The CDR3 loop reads CASSLTGYTEAFF. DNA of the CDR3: TGTGCCAGCTCATTAACAGGTTACACTGAAGCTTTCTTT.

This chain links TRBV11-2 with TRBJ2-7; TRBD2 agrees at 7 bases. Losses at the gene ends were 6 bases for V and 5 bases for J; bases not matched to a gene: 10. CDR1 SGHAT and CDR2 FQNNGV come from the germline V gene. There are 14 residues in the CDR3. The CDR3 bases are TGTGCCAGCAGAAGTAGGAGGGAGGGCCACGAGCAGTACTTC. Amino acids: CASRSRREGHEQYF.

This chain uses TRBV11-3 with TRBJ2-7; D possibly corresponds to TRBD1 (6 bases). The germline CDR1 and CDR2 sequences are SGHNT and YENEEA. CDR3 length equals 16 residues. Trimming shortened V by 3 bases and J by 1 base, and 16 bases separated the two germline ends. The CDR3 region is CASSLGHSLGSYEQYF. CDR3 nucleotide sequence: TGTGCCAGCAGCTTGGGACACAGTTTGGGGTCCTACGAGCAGTACTTC.

For the CDR3, the DNA is TGCGCCAGCTGGGATCCGACAGGGGCGAATTCACCCCTCCACTTT. It is translated as CASWDPTGANSPLHF. This chain connects TRBV10-2 to TRBJ1-6; 8 bases match TRBD1. CDR3 size: 15 residues. Germline CDR1 is WSHSY and CDR2 is SAAADI. J gave up 7 bases and V 8 bases, and 10 bases lay outside the gene matches.

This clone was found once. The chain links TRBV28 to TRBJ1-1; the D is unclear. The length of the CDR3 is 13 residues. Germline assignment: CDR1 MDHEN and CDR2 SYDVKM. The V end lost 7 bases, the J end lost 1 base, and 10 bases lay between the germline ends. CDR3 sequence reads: CASNPVKNTEAFF. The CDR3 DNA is TGTGCCAGCAACCCGGTCAAGAACACTGAAGCTTTCTTT. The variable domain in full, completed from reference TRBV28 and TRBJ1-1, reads DVKVTQSSRYLVKRTGEKVFLECVQDMDHENMFWYRQDPGLGLRLIYFSYDVKMKEKGDIPEGYSVSREKKERFSLILESASTNQTSMYLCASNPVKNTEAFFGQGTRLTVV.

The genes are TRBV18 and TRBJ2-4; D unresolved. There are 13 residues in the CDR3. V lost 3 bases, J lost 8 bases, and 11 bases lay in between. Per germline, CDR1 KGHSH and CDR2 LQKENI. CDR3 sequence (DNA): TGTGCCAGCTCACCCAATGGTTGGGACATTCAGTACTTC. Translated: CASSPNGWDIQYF.

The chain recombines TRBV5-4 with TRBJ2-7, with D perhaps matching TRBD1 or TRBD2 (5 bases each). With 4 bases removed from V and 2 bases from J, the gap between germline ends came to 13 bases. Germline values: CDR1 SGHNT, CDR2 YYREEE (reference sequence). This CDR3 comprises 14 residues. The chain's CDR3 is CASSPGPKPYEQYF. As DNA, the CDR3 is TGTGCCAGCAGCCCGGGACCGAAACCCTACGAGCAGTACTTC.

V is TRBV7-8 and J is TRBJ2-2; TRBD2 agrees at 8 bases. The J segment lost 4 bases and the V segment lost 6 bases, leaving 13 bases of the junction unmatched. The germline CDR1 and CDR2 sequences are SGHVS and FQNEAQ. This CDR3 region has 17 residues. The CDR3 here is CASSPPRTSPGTGELFF. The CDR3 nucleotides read TGTGCCAGCAGTCCCCCGCGGACTAGCCCGGGCACCGGGGAGCTGTTTTTT.

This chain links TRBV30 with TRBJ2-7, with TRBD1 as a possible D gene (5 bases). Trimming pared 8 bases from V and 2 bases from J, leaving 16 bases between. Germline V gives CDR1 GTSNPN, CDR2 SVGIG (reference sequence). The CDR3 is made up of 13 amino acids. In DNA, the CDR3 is TGTGCCGGGTACGGACAAGCAGCCTACGAGCAGTACTTC. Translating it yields CAGYGQAAYEQYF.

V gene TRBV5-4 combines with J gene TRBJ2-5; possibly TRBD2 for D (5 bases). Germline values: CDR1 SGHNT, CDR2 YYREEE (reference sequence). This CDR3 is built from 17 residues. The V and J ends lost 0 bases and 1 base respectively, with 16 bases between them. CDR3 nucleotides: TGTGCCAGCAGCTTGGCCTACGAACTAGGGCCCCAAGAGACCCAGTACTTC. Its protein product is CASSLAYELGPQETQYF.

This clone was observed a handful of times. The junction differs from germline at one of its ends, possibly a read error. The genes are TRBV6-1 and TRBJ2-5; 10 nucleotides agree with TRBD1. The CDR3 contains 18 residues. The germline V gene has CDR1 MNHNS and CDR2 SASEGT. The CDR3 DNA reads TGTGCCAGCAGTGAGATTTTCCCGGGACAGGGGTTTCAAGGGACCCAGTACTTC. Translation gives CASSEIFPGQGFQGTQYF.

CDR3 DNA: TGTGCCAGCAGTTATTACCCCCGGCGGAAGAACACCGGGGAGCTGTTTTTT. It is translated as CASSYYPRRKNTGELFF. The chain carries TRBV28 and TRBJ2-2; the D is unclear. CDR3 length: 17 residues. Trimming took off 4 bases at V and 1 base at J, with 16 bases between the two ends. Germline lookup yields CDR1 MDHEN and CDR2 SYDVKM.

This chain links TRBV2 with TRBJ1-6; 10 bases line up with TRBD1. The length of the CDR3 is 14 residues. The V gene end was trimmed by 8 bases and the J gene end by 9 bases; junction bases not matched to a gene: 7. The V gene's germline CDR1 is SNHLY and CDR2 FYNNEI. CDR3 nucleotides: TGTGCCAGCGGAAGGACAGGGGGGTCTTCACCCCTCCACTTT. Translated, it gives CASGRTGGSSPLHF.

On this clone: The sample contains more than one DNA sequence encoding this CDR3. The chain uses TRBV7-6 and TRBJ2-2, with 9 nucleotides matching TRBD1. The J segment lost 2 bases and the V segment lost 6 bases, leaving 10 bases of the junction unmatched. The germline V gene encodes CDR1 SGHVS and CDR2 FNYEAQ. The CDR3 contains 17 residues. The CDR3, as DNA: TGTGCCAGCAGTTACACAGGGGGCCAGGAAAACACCGGGGAGCTGTTTTTT. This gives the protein CASSYTGGQENTGELFF.

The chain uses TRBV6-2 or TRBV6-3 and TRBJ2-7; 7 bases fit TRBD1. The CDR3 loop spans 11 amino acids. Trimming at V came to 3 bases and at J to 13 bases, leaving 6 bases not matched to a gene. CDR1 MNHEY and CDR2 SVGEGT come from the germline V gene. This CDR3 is CASSYPGQIYF. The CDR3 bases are TGTGCCAGCAGTTATCCGGGACAGATTTACTTC.

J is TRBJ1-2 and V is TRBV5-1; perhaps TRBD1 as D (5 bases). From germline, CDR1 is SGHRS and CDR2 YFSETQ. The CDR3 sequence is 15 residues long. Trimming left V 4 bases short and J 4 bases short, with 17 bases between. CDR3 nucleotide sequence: TGCGCCAGCAGCACTGACCCCAGGGTCGGCTATGGCTACACCTTC. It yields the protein CASSTDPRVGYGYTF.

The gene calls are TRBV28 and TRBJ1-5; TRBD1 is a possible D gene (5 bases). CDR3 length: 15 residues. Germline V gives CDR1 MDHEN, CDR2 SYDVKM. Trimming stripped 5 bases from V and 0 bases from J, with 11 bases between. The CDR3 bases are TGTGCCAGCAGTCCCGGGGCACTTAGCAATCAGCCCCAGCATTTT. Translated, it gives CASSPGALSNQPQHF.

This chain's CDR3 is CATSRVQNEKLFF. The CDR3 nucleotides read TGTGCCACCAGCAGAGTCCAGAATGAAAAACTGTTTTTT. V gene TRBV15 combines with J gene TRBJ1-4; no definite D call. The germline CDR1 and CDR2 sequences are LNHNV and YYDKDF (reference sequence). Trimming took 1 base from V and 5 from J, leaving 5 bases between them. The CDR3 has 13 amino acids.

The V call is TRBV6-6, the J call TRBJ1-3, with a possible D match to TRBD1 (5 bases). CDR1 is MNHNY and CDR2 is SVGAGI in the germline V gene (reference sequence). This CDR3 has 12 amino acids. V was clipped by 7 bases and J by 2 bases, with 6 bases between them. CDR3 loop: CASTGAGNTIYF. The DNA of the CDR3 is TGTGCCAGCACGGGGGCTGGAAACACCATATATTTT.

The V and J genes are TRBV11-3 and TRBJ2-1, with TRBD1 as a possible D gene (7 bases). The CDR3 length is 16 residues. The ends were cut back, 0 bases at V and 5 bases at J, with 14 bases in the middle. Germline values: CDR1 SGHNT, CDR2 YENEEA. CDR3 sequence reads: CASSLDGQGGHNEQFF. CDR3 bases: TGTGCCAGCAGCTTAGATGGGCAGGGGGGTCACAATGAGCAGTTCTTC. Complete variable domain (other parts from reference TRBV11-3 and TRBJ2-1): EAGVVQSPRYKIIEKKQPVAFWCNPISGHNTLYWYLQNLGQGPELLIRYENEEAVDDSQLPKDRFSAERLKGVDSTLKIQPAELGDSAVYLCASSLDGQGGHNEQFFGPGTRLTVL.

The CDR3 coding sequence is TGTGCCAGCAGTGAATCCCCAGGGACGGGGTATGGCTACACCTTC. It specifies CASSESPGTGYGYTF. The chain combines TRBV2 with TRBJ1-2, with TRBD1 as a possible D gene (5 bases). Germline CDR1 reads SNHLY; CDR2 reads FYNNEI. Between the trimmed V and J ends, which lost 2 bases and 5 bases, there was a span of 15 bases. The CDR3 has 15 amino acids.

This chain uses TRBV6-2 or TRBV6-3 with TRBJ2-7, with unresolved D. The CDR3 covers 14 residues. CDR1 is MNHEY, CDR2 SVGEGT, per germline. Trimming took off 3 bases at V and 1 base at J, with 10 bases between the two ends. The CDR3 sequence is CASSYWSASYEQYF. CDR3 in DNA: TGTGCCAGCAGTTATTGGTCCGCTTCCTACGAGCAGTACTTC.